Below, 30 T cell receptor beta chains from the same sample are listed, as sequenced in a study of patients and donors after allogeneic stem cell transplantation. In TCRdb, the RT-PCR reads were re-called with MiXCR into one record per CDR3 protein. The table lists about 1,700 distinct CDR3 sequences, around 3.6% of them singletons. Sequencing was carried out using blood, either unsorted or a sorted T cell fraction (not recorded which). These receptor sequences come from a human donor who was either an allogeneic HSCT recipient or a stem cell or donor lymphocyte infusion donor (not recorded which). It is not recorded whose cells these are; they may come from a transplant donor.

This clonotype is categorized as medium-sized. This chain joins TRBV6-6 and TRBJ1-5; D is perhaps TRBD1 (5 bases). Germline V CDR1 and CDR2: MNHNY, SVGAGI (reference sequence). This CDR3 is built from 12 residues. V shed 8 bases and J shed 5 bases, with 10 bases lying between them. This chain's CDR3 is CASAGQDQPQHF. The DNA for the CDR3 is TGTGCCAGCGCGGGGCAAGATCAGCCCCAGCATTTT.

This clonotype rates as medium-sized. The rearrangement links TRBV7-2 to TRBJ2-7; the D gene is possibly TRBD2 (6 bases). The CDR3 contains 13 residues. V was clipped by 5 bases and J by 2 bases, with 10 bases between them. Germline CDR1 is SGHTA and CDR2 is FQGNSA. CDR3 in DNA: TGTGCCAGCAGCGATCGACTAGCCTACGAGCAGTACTTC. This sequence encodes CASSDRLAYEQYF.

This clonotype was detected a few times. The chain links TRBV24-1 to TRBJ2-7, with 7 nucleotides matching TRBD1. The germline V gene encodes CDR1 KGHDR and CDR2 SFDVKD. The CDR3 contains 13 residues. Trimming cost V 5 bases and J 5 bases; bases outside gene matches: 5. This chain's CDR3 is CATSGGGWDEQYF. The CDR3 DNA sequence: TGTGCCACCAGTGGAGGGGGCTGGGACGAGCAGTACTTC.

This clonotype is termed medium-sized (0.01 to 0.1%). The rearrangement links TRBV12-3 or TRBV12-4 to TRBJ1-5, with 10 bases aligning to TRBD1. With 5 bases clipped from V and 5 bases from J, the junction kept 6 bases outside the gene matches. The CDR3 sequence is 15 residues long. This CDR3 is CASSPAGTGDQPQHF. The CDR3 DNA reads TGTGCCAGCAGTCCCGCCGGGACAGGGGATCAGCCCCAGCATTTT.

In this sample, this clonotype is large. V gene TRBV5-1 combines with J gene TRBJ2-1; D is uncertain. Trimming took 0 bases from V and 4 from J, leaving 8 bases between them. CDR3 length equals 14 residues. CDR1 is SGHRS and CDR2 is YFSETQ in the germline V gene. The DNA of the CDR3 is TGCGCCAGCAGCTTGGGGACCGAATACAATGAGCAGTTCTTC. Its translation: CASSLGTEYNEQFF. Variable domain in full (rest from reference TRBV5-1 and TRBJ2-1): KAGVTQTPRYLIKTRGQQVTLSCSPISGHRSVSWYQQTPGQGLQFLFEYFSETQRNKGNFPGRFSGRQFSNSRSEMNVSTLELGDSALYLCASSLGTEYNEQFFGPGTRLTVL.

This clonotype qualifies as medium-sized. The rearrangement uses TRBV29-1 and TRBJ2-5; 7 nucleotides agree with TRBD1. J was trimmed by 5 bases and V by 6 bases; bases with no gene match: 9. Germline CDR1 SQVTM, CDR2 ANQGSEA. The CDR3 length is 13 residues. CDR3 DNA sequence: TGCAGCGTAACTACAGGGGCGTGGGAGACCCAGTACTTC. It encodes CSVTTGAWETQYF. Together with reference TRBV29-1 and TRBJ2-5, the CDR3 gives the full variable domain: SAVISQKPSRDICQRGTSLTIQCQVDSQVTMMFWYRQQPGQSLTLIATANQGSEATYESGFVIDKFPISRPNLTFSTLTVSNMSPEDSSIYLCSVTTGAWETQYFGPGTRLLVL.

The rearrangement links TRBV19 to TRBJ2-6; D unclear. The V end was cut by 1 base, the J end by 3 bases, with 13 bases between. CDR3 size: 17 residues. Germline assignment: CDR1 LNHDA and CDR2 SQIVND (reference sequence). CDR3: CASSIGLGFGGANVLTF. The CDR3 region has the DNA TGTGCCAGTAGTATAGGTCTAGGGTTCGGTGGGGCCAACGTCCTGACTTTC.

This clonotype is labeled as medium-sized. The J gene is TRBJ2-2, the V gene TRBV11-2; D not resolved. The germline CDR1 and CDR2 sequences are SGHAT and FQNNGV. V was cut by 3 bases and J by 6 bases, with 8 bases left in between. CDR3 length equals 13 residues. CDR3 nucleotides: TGTGCCAGCAGCTTCGTCAACGCCGGGGAGCTGTTTTTT. It translates to CASSFVNAGELFF.

This clonotype was observed a handful of times. This chain joins TRBV30 and TRBJ2-7; D not certain. Looked up from germline, CDR1 is GTSNPN and CDR2 is SVGIG (reference sequence). The CDR3 length is 13 residues. V lost 0 bases and J 1 base, leaving 7 bases between the germline ends. The DNA of the CDR3 is TGTGCCTGGAGTGTACTCGGGTCCTACGAGCAGTACTTC. The encoded protein is CAWSVLGSYEQYF.

By share, this clonotype ranks as medium-sized. This chain joins TRBV7-2 and TRBJ2-5, with TRBD1 matching 7 bases. CDR3 length: 12 amino acids. Germline lookup yields CDR1 SGHTA and CDR2 FQGNSA. V dropped 5 bases and J dropped 5; count of bases not matched to a gene: 2. CDR3 sequence: CASSDRVETQYF. The CDR3 nucleotides read TGTGCCAGCAGCGACAGGGTGGAGACCCAGTACTTC.

This clonotype is deemed hyperexpanded. The chain joins TRBV20-1 to TRBJ1-1; TRBD1 might be the D (5 bases). V dropped 6 bases and J dropped 0 bases, with 17 bases sitting between them. Looked up from germline, CDR1 is DFQATT and CDR2 is SNEGSKA (reference sequence). The CDR3 length is 15 residues. CDR3 sequence: CSALPGGRMNTEAFF. The CDR3 DNA is TGCAGTGCGCTACCTGGGGGACGGATGAACACTGAAGCTTTCTTT.

This clonotype ranks as medium-sized (0.01 to 0.1%). This chain uses TRBV5-1 with TRBJ2-1, with no clear D. CDR3 size: 15 residues. Germline assignment: CDR1 SGHRS and CDR2 YFSETQ. With 6 bases removed from V and 0 bases from J, the gap between germline ends came to 13 bases. CDR3 region: CASTPRGSSYNEQFF. DNA for the CDR3: TGCGCCAGCACCCCTCGTGGTAGCTCCTACAATGAGCAGTTCTTC.

In its sample, this clonotype is medium-sized. V and J are TRBV7-2 and TRBJ2-6, with D tentatively TRBD1 (5 bases). Per germline, CDR1 SGHTA and CDR2 FQGNSA. V was cut by 5 bases and J by 2 bases, with 16 bases left in between. The CDR3 loop spans 17 amino acids. CDR3 loop: CASSLDRPLTGANVLTF. The CDR3 DNA is TGTGCCAGCAGCCTCGACAGACCTTTAACTGGGGCCAACGTCCTGACTTTC.

This chain connects TRBV18 to TRBJ2-7; D is undetermined. CDR3 size: 15 residues. Germline CDR1 reads KGHSH; CDR2 reads LQKENI. V was pared by 3 bases and J by 0 bases, with 12 bases between. The DNA of the CDR3 is TGTGCCAGCTCACCGGGTACTTATAGCTCCTACGAGCAGTACTTC. It yields the protein CASSPGTYSSYEQYF. The full variable domain, in which reference TRBV18 and TRBJ2-7 provide the parts outside the CDR3, is NAGVMQNPRHLVRRRGQEARLRCSPMKGHSHVYWYRQLPEEGLKFMVYLQKENIIDESGMPKERFSAEFPKEGPSILRIQQVVRGDSAAYFCASSPGTYSSYEQYFGPGTRLTVT.

By sample fraction, this clonotype is large. This chain connects TRBV7-2 to TRBJ2-3, with a tentative D call TRBD2 (5 bases). Germline V gene sequence: CDR1 SGHTA, CDR2 FQGNSA. This CDR3 comprises 14 residues. Between the trimmed V and J ends, which lost 6 bases and 0 bases, there was a span of 10 bases. The CDR3, as DNA: TGTGCCAGCAGGCGACTACCAAGCACAGATACGCAGTATTTT. This gives the protein CASRRLPSTDTQYF.

This clonotype has only a few counts. The V and J genes are TRBV10-1 and TRBJ2-3; possibly TRBD2 for D (6 bases). CDR1 is WNHNN, CDR2 SYGVQD, per germline (reference sequence). Trimming took off 2 bases at V and 5 bases at J, with 14 bases between the two ends. The CDR3 extends over 15 amino acids. CDR3 protein: CASSEKGGRLDTQYF. The CDR3 nucleotides are TGCGCCAGCAGTGAGAAAGGAGGGAGGTTAGATACGCAGTATTTT.

This rearrangement joins TRBV7-2 to TRBJ1-2; 8 bases align to TRBD1. CDR3 length: 16 residues. The V gene's germline CDR1 is SGHTA and CDR2 FQGNSA. J gave up 3 bases and V 5 bases, and 11 bases lay outside the gene matches. CDR3 DNA sequence: TGTGCCAGCAGCCCCGTCAGGGGGCGCCGAGACTATGGCTACACCTTC. Its protein product is CASSPVRGRRDYGYTF.

By share, this clonotype ranks as medium-sized. V is TRBV28 and J is TRBJ2-4, with unresolved D. The CDR3 contains 15 residues. Looked up from germline, CDR1 is MDHEN and CDR2 is SYDVKM. Trimming left V 6 bases short and J 2 bases short, with 14 bases between. For the CDR3, the DNA is TGTGCCAGCAGCACAGAGTGGGATCCCAAAAACATTCAGTACTTC. Translating gives CASSTEWDPKNIQYF. Variable domain in full (rest from reference TRBV28 and TRBJ2-4): DVKVTQSSRYLVKRTGEKVFLECVQDMDHENMFWYRQDPGLGLRLIYFSYDVKMKEKGDIPEGYSVSREKKERFSLILESASTNQTSMYLCASSTEWDPKNIQYFGAGTRLSVL.

The sample holds a few counts of this clonotype. The J gene is TRBJ1-5, the V gene TRBV6-5, with 8 nucleotides matching TRBD1. The CDR3 extends over 15 amino acids. J was trimmed by 0 bases and V by 6 bases; bases with no gene match: 4. Per germline, CDR1 MNHEY and CDR2 SVGAGI. The DNA for the CDR3 is TGTGCCAGCAGCCGGACAGGGATTAGCAATCAGCCCCAGCATTTT. Encoded protein: CASSRTGISNQPQHF.

This clonotype was detected only a few times. This chain links TRBV6-2 or TRBV6-3 with TRBJ2-1, with D possibly being TRBD1 or TRBD2 (5 bases each). From germline, CDR1 is MNHEY and CDR2 SVGEGT. V was cut by 6 bases and J by 2 bases, with 11 bases left in between. The CDR3 consists of 14 residues. The CDR3 loop is CASRRPGPYNEQFF. The CDR3 nucleotides are TGTGCCAGCAGACGGCCGGGGCCCTACAATGAGCAGTTCTTC.

This clonotype was recorded a few times. The chain is built from TRBV20-1 and TRBJ2-7; no firm D call. The germline V gene encodes CDR1 DFQATT and CDR2 SNEGSKA (reference sequence). The CDR3 length is 10 residues. V was clipped by 5 bases and J by 7 bases, with 9 bases between them. The CDR3 loop reads CSAGSGEQYF. The CDR3 DNA follows: TGCAGTGCTGGAAGTGGAGAGCAGTACTTC.

This clonotype turned up a few times. The chain uses TRBV30 and TRBJ2-7; 7 positions match TRBD2. The junction had 13 bases not matched to a gene; V was cut back by 4 bases and J by 4 bases. Germline V CDR1 and CDR2: GTSNPN, SVGIG (reference sequence). The CDR3 length is 15 residues. The CDR3 spells CAWIRRGERRYEQYF. The CDR3 nucleotides read TGTGCCTGGATCCGTCGGGGGGAGAGAAGGTACGAGCAGTACTTC.

The chain couples TRBV6-2 or TRBV6-3 to TRBJ1-2; D is uncertain. The CDR3 runs to 10 residues. The germline V and J ends were trimmed by 6 bases and 4 bases, with 3 bases remaining between them. Germline V gene data show CDR1 as MNHEY and CDR2 as SVGEGT. In DNA form, the CDR3 reads TGTGCCAGCAGGCGCTATGGCTACACCTTC. It translates to CASRRYGYTF.

This clonotype is labeled as hyperexpanded (1% or more). The rearrangement links TRBV7-2 to TRBJ2-4, with D unresolved. Trimming took 1 base from V and 1 from J, leaving 5 bases between them. This CDR3 is built from 14 residues. Germline V lookup: CDR1 SGHTA, CDR2 FQGNSA. In DNA form, the CDR3 reads TGTGCCAGCAGCTTAGGGGCCGCCAAAAACATTCAGTACTTC. Encoded protein: CASSLGAAKNIQYF. Drawing the rest from reference TRBV7-2 and TRBJ2-4, the complete variable domain is GAGVSQSPSNKVTEKGKDVELRCDPISGHTALYWYRQSLGQGLEFLIYFQGNSAPDKSGLPSDRFSAERTGGSVSTLTIQRTQQEDSAVYLCASSLGAAKNIQYFGAGTRLSVL.

This clonotype appeared a few times. This chain connects TRBV20-1 to TRBJ2-1, with D uncertain. With 5 bases removed from V and 8 bases from J, the gap between germline ends came to 7 bases. Germline loops: CDR1 DFQATT, CDR2 SNEGSKA (reference sequence). This CDR3 has 10 residues. The CDR3 region has the DNA TGCAGTGCTGCTTTTCATGAGCAGTTCTTC. This gives the protein CSAAFHEQFF.

This chain connects TRBV12-3 or TRBV12-4 to TRBJ1-4; tentatively, D is TRBD1 (6 bases). This CDR3 region has 14 residues. The V gene lost 2 bases and the J gene lost 7 bases, with 11 bases spanning the gap. In nucleotides, the CDR3 is TGTGCCAGCAGTTTATGGTCCAGGGGTGAAAAACTGTTTTTT. Amino acids: CASSLWSRGEKLFF.

In its sample, this clonotype ranks as medium-sized (0.01 to 0.1%). The chain joins TRBV20-1 to TRBJ2-7; 10 positions agree with TRBD2. J lost 2 bases, V lost 6 bases, and 4 bases had no gene match. This CDR3 has 13 amino acids. Germline V CDR1 and CDR2: DFQATT, SNEGSKA (reference sequence). CDR3 residues: CSAPSGRAYEQYF. Here the CDR3 DNA reads TGCAGTGCCCCCAGCGGGAGGGCCTACGAGCAGTACTTC.

This clonotype is categorized as medium-sized. This chain links TRBV2 with TRBJ2-7, with TRBD1 matching 7 bases. The CDR3 totals 13 residues. Trimming took 7 bases from V and 4 from J; bases not matched to a gene: 7. From germline, CDR1 is SNHLY and CDR2 FYNNEI. The CDR3 region has the DNA TGTGCCAGCACACCGGGACAGAATTACGAGCAGTACTTC. This translates into CASTPGQNYEQYF.

The CDR3 sequence: CSAPAGGYDEQFF. The CDR3 nucleotides read TGCAGTGCCCCGGCTGGGGGGTATGATGAGCAGTTCTTC. V is TRBV20-1 and J is TRBJ2-1; a possible D gene is TRBD2 (6 bases). V lost 6 bases to trimming and J lost 8 bases, with 17 bases between them. Germline lookup yields CDR1 DFQATT and CDR2 SNEGSKA (reference sequence). The CDR3 has 13 amino acids.

By its share, this clonotype is medium-sized. The chain couples TRBV5-6 to TRBJ2-7; 9 bases agree with TRBD1. The ends lost 2 bases at V and 2 bases at J; junction bases unmatched: 5. This CDR3 comprises 15 residues. In germline, CDR1 is SGHDT, CDR2 YYEEEE. The CDR3 sequence is CASSFFGTGTYEQYF. The DNA of the CDR3 is TGTGCCAGCAGCTTTTTTGGGACAGGGACCTACGAGCAGTACTTC.